Listed below are T cell receptor beta chains from one sample, sequenced in a study of cytomegalovirus exposure and HLA in healthy donors. The protocol was immunoSEQ multiplex PCR, while the TCRdb copy is restricted to in-frame clones and leaves out a portion. The sample holds roughly 100,000 clones; 60% to 85% are singletons and the top ten take around 6%. The sample comprised PBMCs. The source is a male donor in good health and CMV-seronegative. The CDR3 runs from the conserved cysteine through the conserved F or W. The D gene is left open where the match is weak. Not every row has a clone size; where given, it reads once, few, many or a size class.

D,J,V,size,DNA,CDR3
.,TRBJ2-7,TRBV11-1,.,TGTGCCAGCAGCTTAGTAAGAGGCTACGAGCAGTACTTC,CASSLVRGYEQYF
TRBD2,TRBJ2-7,TRBV4-2,.,TGTGCCAGCAGCCAAGGACTAGCGGGAGCTCAAAACGAGCAGTACTTC,CASSQGLAGAQNEQYF
TRBD2,TRBJ2-5,TRBV7-7,.,TGTGCTAGCAGCACACGACTAGCGGGAATAGGGGAGACCCAGTACTTC,CASSTRLAGIGETQYF
TRBD1,TRBJ1-1,TRBV2,.,TGTGGGGGGGACAGGGGGTACACTGAAGCTTTCTTT,CGGDRGYTEAFF
TRBD2,TRBJ2-5,TRBV7-2,.,TGTGCCAGCAGCCCAGGGGCCCTAGCGGGGCAAGAGACCCAGTACTTC,CASSPGALAGQETQYF
.,TRBJ1-6,TRBV27,.,TGTGCCAGTGGCGAGAGAGGAGGAAATTCACCCCTCCACTTT,CASGERGGNSPLHF
.,TRBJ2-3,TRBV6-6,.,TGTGCCAGCAGTCGGGGAAGCGGGCCGAACACAGATACGCAGTATTTT,CASSRGSGPNTDTQYF
TRBD1,TRBJ2-5,TRBV19,few,TGTGCCAGTAGTATTCTCGATCGGGACAGGGGAGAGACCCAGTACTTC,CASSILDRDRGETQYF
.,TRBJ2-7,TRBV7-9,.,TGTGCCAGCAGCTTAAGTGGCGGGGCTTTCTCCTACGAGCAGTACTTC,CASSLSGGAFSYEQYF
TRBD1,TRBJ1-2,TRBV7-2,.,TGTGCCAGCAGCTCGTCCGGGACAGGGGCTAGTGGCTACACCTTC,CASSSSGTGASGYTF
TRBD1,TRBJ2-3,TRBV10-3,.,TGTGCCATCTCGGGACAGGGTTTGTCAGATACGCAGTATTTT,CAISGQGLSDTQYF
.,TRBJ2-3,TRBV5-6,.,TGTGCCAGCAGCTCCGTGGGTAGCGGTAGCACAGATACGCAGTATTTT,CASSSVGSGSTDTQYF
.,TRBJ2-7,TRBV11-3,few,TGTGCCAGCAGCTTAGATGGCGGAGGCCCCTACGAGCAGTACTTC,CASSLDGGGPYEQYF
.,TRBJ2-1,TRBV13,once,TGTGCCAGCAGCTCGGACACCACCTACAATGAGCAGTTCTTC,CASSSDTTYNEQFF
.,TRBJ2-6,TRBV19,few,TGTGCCAGTAGTAGAAGGGGAACGGACGGCTCTGGGGCCAACGTCCTGACTTTC,CASSRRGTDGSGANVLTF
.,TRBJ1-2,TRBV9,.,TGTGCCAGCAGCGTAGGGGACTCGTCTTTTGGCTACACCTTC,CASSVGDSSFGYTF
.,TRBJ1-4,TRBV6-6,.,TGTGCCACTTCCTCGTTGGCCCAAACAGGTGAAAAACTGTTTTTT,CATSSLAQTGEKLFF
TRBD2,TRBJ2-1,TRBV27,.,TGTGCCAGCAGTTGGTCCGGGACTAGCTACAATGAGCAGTTCTTC,CASSWSGTSYNEQFF
TRBD1,TRBJ1-1,TRBV4-1,.,TGCGCCAGCAGCCAAGTGGAAGGGGGCCTGAACACTGAAGCTTTCTTT,CASSQVEGGLNTEAFF
TRBD2,TRBJ2-5,TRBV5-8,.,TGTGCCAGCAGCGTCGGGACTAGCGGGACAGGGGCCCAGTACTTC,CASSVGTSGTGAQYF
.,TRBJ1-2,TRBV27,.,TGTGCCAGCAGTTTCAGGGGAGGGTATGGCTACACCTTC,CASSFRGGYGYTF
.,TRBJ1-3,TRBV28,.,TGTGCCAGCAGTTTAGGGGGGTCCGGAAACACCATATATTTT,CASSLGGSGNTIYF